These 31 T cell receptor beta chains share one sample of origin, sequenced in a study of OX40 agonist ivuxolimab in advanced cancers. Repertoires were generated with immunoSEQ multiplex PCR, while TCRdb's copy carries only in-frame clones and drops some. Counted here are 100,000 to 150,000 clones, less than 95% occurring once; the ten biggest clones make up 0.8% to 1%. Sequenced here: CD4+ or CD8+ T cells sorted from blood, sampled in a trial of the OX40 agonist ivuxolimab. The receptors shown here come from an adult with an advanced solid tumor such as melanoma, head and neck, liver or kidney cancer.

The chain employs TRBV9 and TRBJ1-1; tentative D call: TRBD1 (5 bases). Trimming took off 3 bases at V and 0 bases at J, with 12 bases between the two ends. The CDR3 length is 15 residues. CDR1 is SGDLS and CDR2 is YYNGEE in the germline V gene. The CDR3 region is CASSAPGTVNTEAFF. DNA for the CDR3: TGTGCCAGCAGCGCCCCGGGGACGGTGAACACTGAAGCTTTCTTT. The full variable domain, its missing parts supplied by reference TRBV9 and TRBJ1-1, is DSGVTQTPKHLITATGQRVTLRCSPRSGDLSVYWYQQSLDQGLQFLIQYYNGEERAKGNILERFSAQQFPDLHSELNLSSLELGDSALYFCASSAPGTVNTEAFFGQGTRLTVV.

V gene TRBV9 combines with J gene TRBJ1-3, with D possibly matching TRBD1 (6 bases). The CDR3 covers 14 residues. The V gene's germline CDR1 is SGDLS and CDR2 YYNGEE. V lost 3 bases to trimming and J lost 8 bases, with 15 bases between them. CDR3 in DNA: TGTGCCAGCAGCGCTCAGACAGGTCCATACACCATATATTTT. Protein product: CASSAQTGPYTIYF.

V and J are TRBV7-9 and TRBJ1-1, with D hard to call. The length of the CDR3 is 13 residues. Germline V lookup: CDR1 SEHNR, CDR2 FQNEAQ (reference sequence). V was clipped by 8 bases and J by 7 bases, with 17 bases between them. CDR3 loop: CASDGGKEGEAFF. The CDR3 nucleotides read TGTGCCAGCGACGGAGGGAAGGAGGGTGAAGCTTTCTTT.

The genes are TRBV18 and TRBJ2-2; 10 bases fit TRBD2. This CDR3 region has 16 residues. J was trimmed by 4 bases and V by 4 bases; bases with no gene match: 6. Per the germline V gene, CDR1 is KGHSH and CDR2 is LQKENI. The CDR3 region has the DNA TGTGCCAGCTCACAGCTAGCGGGAGTATCCACCGGGGAGCTGTTTTTT. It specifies CASSQLAGVSTGELFF.

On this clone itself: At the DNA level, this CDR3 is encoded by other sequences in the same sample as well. In DNA, the CDR3 is TGTGCCAGCAGCTACAGACAGGGGGCGGAAAACGAGCAGTACTTC. The encoded protein is CASSYRQGAENEQYF. The J gene is TRBJ2-7, the V gene TRBV7-2, with TRBD1 matching 10 bases. The CDR3 extends over 15 amino acids. Trimming took 4 bases from V and 5 from J; bases not matched to a gene: 8. Germline V gene lookup returns CDR1 SGHTA and CDR2 FQGNSA.

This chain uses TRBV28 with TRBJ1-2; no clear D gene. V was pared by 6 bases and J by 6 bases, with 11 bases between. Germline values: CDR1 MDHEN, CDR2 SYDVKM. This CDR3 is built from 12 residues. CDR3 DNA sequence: TGTGCCAGCAGCCTGGACGGAAATGGCTACACCTTC. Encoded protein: CASSLDGNGYTF.

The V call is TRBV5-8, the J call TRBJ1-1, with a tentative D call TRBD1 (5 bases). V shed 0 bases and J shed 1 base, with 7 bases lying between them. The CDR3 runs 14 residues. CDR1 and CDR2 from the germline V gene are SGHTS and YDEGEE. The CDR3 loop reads CASSLAGPNTEAFF. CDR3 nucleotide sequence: TGTGCCAGCAGCTTGGCGGGGCCGAACACTGAAGCTTTCTTT.

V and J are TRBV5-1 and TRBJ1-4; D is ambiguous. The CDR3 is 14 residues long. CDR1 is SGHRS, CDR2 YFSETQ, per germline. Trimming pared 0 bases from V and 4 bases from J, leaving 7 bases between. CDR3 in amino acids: CASSLEGSNEKLFF. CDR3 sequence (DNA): TGCGCCAGCAGCTTGGAAGGAAGTAATGAAAAACTGTTTTTT.

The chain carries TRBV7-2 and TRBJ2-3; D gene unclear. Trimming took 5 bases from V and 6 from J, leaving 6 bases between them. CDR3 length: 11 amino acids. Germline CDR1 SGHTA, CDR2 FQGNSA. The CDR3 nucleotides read TGTGCCAGCAGCCCAGCGGATACGCAGTATTTT. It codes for CASSPADTQYF.

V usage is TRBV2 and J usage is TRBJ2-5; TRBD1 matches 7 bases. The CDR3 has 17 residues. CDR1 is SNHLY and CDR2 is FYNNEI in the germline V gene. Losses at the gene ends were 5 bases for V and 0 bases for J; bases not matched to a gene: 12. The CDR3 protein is CASSTDGQDDYQETQYF. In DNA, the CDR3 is TGTGCCAGCAGTACCGACGGACAGGACGACTACCAAGAGACCCAGTACTTC.

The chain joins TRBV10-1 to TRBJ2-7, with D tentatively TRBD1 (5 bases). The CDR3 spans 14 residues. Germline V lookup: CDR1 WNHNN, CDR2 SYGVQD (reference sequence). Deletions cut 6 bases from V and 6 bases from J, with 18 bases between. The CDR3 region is CASRRQREECEQYF. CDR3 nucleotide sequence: TGCGCCAGCAGACGACAGAGAGAGGAATGCGAGCAGTACTTC.

The CDR3 sequence: CASSFRASGRTDTQYF. As DNA, the CDR3 is TGTGCCAGCAGCTTCAGGGCTAGCGGGCGCACAGATACGCAGTATTTT. The chain is built from TRBV7-9 and TRBJ2-3; 8 nucleotides align to TRBD2. J was trimmed by 1 base and V by 3 bases; bases with no gene match: 6. From germline, CDR1 is SEHNR and CDR2 FQNEAQ (reference sequence). CDR3 length: 16 amino acids.

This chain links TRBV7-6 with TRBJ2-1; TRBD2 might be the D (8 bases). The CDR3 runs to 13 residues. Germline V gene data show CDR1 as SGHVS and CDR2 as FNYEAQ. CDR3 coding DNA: TGTGCTACCAGGGGGAGCGGGAGAGATGAGCAGTTCTTC. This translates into CATRGSGRDEQFF.

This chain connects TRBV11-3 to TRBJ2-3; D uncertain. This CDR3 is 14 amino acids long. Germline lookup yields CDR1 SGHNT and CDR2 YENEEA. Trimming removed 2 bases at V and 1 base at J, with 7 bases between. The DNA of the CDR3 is TGTGCCAGCAGCTTAAATAGGGGCACAGATACGCAGTATTTT. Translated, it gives CASSLNRGTDTQYF.

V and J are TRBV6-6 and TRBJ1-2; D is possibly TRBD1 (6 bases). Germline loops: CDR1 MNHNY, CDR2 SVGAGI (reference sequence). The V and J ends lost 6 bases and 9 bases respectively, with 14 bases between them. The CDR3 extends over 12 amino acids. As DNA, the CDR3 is TGTGCCAGCAGCCCCGGGACACCGAGCTACACCTTC. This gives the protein CASSPGTPSYTF.

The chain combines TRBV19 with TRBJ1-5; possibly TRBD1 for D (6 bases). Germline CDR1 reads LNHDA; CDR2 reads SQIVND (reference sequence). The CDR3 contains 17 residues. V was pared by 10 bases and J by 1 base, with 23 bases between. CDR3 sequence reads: CAIRSGGSRGSNQPQHF. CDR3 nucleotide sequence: TGTGCCATTCGAAGCGGGGGCTCGAGGGGCAGCAATCAGCCCCAGCATTTT.

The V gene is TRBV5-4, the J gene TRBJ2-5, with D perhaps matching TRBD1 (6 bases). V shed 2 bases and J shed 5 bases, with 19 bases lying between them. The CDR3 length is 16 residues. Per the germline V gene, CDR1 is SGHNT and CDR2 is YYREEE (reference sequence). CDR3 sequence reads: CASSFPGAPTRETQYF. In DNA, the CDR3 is TGTGCCAGCAGCTTTCCAGGGGCCCCTACGAGGGAGACCCAGTACTTC.

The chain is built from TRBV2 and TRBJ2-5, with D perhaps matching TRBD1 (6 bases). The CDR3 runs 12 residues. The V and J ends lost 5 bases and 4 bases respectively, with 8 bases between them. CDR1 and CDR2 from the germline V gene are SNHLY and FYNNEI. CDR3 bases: TGTGCCAGCAGTACAGGGTTAGAGACCCAGTACTTC. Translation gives CASSTGLETQYF.

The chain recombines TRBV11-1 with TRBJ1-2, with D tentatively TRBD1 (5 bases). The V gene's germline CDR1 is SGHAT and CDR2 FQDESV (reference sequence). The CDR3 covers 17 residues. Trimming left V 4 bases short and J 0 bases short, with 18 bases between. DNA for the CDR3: TGTGCCAGCAGCTCCATTCTTGGGACGCTTCCTAACTATGGCTACACCTTC. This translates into CASSSILGTLPNYGYTF.

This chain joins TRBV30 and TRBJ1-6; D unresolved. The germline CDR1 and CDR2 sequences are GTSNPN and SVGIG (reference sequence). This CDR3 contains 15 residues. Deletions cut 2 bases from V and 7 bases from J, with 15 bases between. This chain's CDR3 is CAWSHTERKNSPLHF. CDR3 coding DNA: TGTGCCTGGAGTCATACGGAAAGAAAGAATTCACCCCTCCACTTT.

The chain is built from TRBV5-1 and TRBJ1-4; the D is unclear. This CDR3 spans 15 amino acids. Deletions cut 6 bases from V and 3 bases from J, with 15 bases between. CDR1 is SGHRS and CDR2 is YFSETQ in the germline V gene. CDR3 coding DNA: TGCGCCAGCACCCTATCCGGGCAGTCTAATGAAAAACTGTTTTTT. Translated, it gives CASTLSGQSNEKLFF. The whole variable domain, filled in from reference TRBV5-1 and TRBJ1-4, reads KAGVTQTPRYLIKTRGQQVTLSCSPISGHRSVSWYQQTPGQGLQFLFEYFSETQRNKGNFPGRFSGRQFSNSRSEMNVSTLELGDSALYLCASTLSGQSNEKLFFGSGTQLSVL.

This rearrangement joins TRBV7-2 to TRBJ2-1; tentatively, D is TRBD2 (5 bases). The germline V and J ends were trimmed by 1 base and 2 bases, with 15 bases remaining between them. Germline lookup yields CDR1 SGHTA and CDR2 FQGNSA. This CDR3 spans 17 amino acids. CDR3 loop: CASSLVYISGTYNEQFF. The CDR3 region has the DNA TGTGCCAGCAGCTTAGTTTATATCTCCGGGACCTACAATGAGCAGTTCTTC.

In DNA form, the CDR3 reads TGTGCCAGCAGCCGGGCGTGGAGCACAGATACGCAGTATTTT. It is translated as CASSRAWSTDTQYF. This chain connects TRBV5-5 to TRBJ2-3; no definite D call. Deletions cut 4 bases from V and 0 bases from J, with 9 bases between. Germline V gene data show CDR1 as SGHKS and CDR2 as YYEKEE (reference sequence). The CDR3 length is 14 residues.

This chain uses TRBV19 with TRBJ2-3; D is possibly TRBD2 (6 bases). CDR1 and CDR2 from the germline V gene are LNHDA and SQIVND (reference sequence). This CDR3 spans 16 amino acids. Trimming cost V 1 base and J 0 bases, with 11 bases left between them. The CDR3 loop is CASSIVGGSSTDTQYF. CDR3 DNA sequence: TGTGCCAGTAGTATAGTAGGAGGGTCTAGCACAGATACGCAGTATTTT.

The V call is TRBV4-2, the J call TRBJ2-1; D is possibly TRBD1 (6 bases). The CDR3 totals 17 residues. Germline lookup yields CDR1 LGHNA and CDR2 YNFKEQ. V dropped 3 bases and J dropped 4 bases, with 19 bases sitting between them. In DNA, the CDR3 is TGTGCCAGCAGCCATATCCTACAGGGAATCGGGTACAATGAGCAGTTCTTC. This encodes CASSHILQGIGYNEQFF.

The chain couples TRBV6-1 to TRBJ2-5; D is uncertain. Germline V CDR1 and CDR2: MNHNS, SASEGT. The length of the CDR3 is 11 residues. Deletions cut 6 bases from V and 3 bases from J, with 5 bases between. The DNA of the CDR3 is TGTGCCAGCAGCCGGAAAGAGACCCAGTACTTC. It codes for CASSRKETQYF.

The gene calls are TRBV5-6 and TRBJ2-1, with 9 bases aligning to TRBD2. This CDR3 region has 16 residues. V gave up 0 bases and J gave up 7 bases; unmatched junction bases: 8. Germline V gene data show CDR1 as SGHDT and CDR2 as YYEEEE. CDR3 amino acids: CASSLDSLAGWNEQFF. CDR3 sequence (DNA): TGTGCCAGCAGCTTGGATAGCCTAGCGGGATGGAATGAGCAGTTCTTC.

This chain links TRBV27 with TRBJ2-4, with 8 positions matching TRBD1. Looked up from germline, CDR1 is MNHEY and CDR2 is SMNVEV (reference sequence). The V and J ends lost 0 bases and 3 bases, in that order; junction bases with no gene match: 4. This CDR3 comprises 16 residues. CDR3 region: CASSLSDRVDKNIQYF. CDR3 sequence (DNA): TGTGCCAGCAGTTTATCGGACAGGGTGGACAAAAACATTCAGTACTTC.

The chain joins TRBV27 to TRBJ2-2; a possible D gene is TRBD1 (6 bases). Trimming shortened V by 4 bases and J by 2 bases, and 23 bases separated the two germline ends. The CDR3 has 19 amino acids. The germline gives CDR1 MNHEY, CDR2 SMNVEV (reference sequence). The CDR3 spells CASSWDPDRSGANTGELFF. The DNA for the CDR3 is TGTGCCAGCAGTTGGGACCCGGACAGATCTGGGGCAAACACCGGGGAGCTGTTTTTT.

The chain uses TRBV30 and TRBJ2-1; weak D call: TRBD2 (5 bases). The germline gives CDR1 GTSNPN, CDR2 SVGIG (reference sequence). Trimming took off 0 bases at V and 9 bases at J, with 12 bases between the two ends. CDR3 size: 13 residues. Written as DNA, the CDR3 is TGTGCCTGGAGTGTAGAGGGAGTCGGTGAGCAGTTCTTC. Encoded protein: CAWSVEGVGEQFF.

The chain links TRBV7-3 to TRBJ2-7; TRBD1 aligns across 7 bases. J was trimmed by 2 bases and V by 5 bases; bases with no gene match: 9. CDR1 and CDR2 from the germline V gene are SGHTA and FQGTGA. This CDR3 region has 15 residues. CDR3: CASSPQGVGPYEQYF. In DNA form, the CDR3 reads TGTGCCAGCAGCCCTCAGGGGGTCGGACCCTACGAGCAGTACTTC.